This T cell receptor (beta chain) stems from a study of blood T cell repertoires in COVID-19 (dated by TCRdb to the early 2020s). At the level of the whole study: Samples covering the acute and convalescent phases of COVID-19 were provided by collaborators in the United States, Italy and Spain. The material from the prospective study consisted of cDNA or gDNA derived from T cells, B-cell-depleted T cells, or PBMCs. The dataset comprised deeply sampled blood TCRbeta repertoires from subjects exposed to, actively infected with, or recovered from COVID-19. The repertoires were released in a freely available public database meant as a resource for research on the immune response to SARS-CoV-2. Samples came from the ongoing ImmuneRACE study (first 160 participants) plus 1,254 subjects from 6 global collaborators. The sample metadata nearly always contained a de-identified subject ID, COVID-19 status, age in years and sex. Where HLA class I and class II types were available, the types were taken from metadata supplied by the sample provider, not from assay-based typing. Study-level results and caveats: The amount of clinical and demographic metadata varied by source and participant and was provided uncurated.

The CDR3 covers 19 residues, taking in both the cysteine and the phenylalanine. CDR3 DNA only is kept here, 57 bases in frame from base 1. Relative to germline, V is missing 7 bases and J is missing 2 bases, with 13 bases of the junction outside any gene match. CDR1 and CDR2, per the germline V gene, are SGHVS and FQNEAQ. Collaborating institutions collected whole blood in K2EDTA tubes following their own protocols. Collaborator samples were shipped for TCRbeta analysis as frozen whole blood, isolated PBMCs, or DNA extracted from either sample type. A remark on this clone: Its antigen is unknown. No much larger clonotype is one base removed from it; base qualities were not supplied.

TCRbeta CDR3 regions were amplified from genomic DNA by means of the immunoSEQ Assay, a bias-controlled multiplex PCR. The original pipeline was this. The number of nucleated cells in each sample was estimated by amplification of reference gene primers within the assay. Sequence reads were collapsed and filtered to measure the absolute abundance of every unique TCRbeta CDR3 rearrangement. For each sample, productive Simpson clonality was calculated as the square root of Simpson's diversity index over productive rearrangements. What TCRdb holds here is the immuneACCESS table cut down to in-frame rearrangements. Part of the clones is not present; checked against another copy, under half of the missing clones reflect an unresolved V gene, and the others are unexplained. V, J and clone size are taken as reported in that table, and D and trimming were inferred from the DNA itself. This sample holds approximately 70,000 clones; roughly 78% were observed only once. The ten largest clones capture about 5% of the sample.

The rearranged segments are TRBV7-8 and TRBJ2-3, with 15 bases aligning to TRBD2. Sequencing was done on a sample of peripheral blood. The sequence derives from a woman over 75 with active or convalescent COVID-19. Here is the DNA: TGTGCCAGCAAACCTTATGGGACTAGCGGGAGGCGAATCACAGATACGCAGTATTTT. It translates to CASKPYGTSGRRITDTQYF.